What follows describes a single T cell receptor (beta chain). Per the original methods: Using reference gene primer amplification, nucleated cell counts were estimated. Libraries were prepared by immunoSEQ multiplex PCR; TCRdb keeps only in-frame clonotypes and omits some of them. V, J and clone size derive from that table, while D and trimming were established from the DNA sequence. The profile shows 250,000 to 300,000 clones, 85% to 90% of them singletons. The record originates from a study of blood T cell repertoires in COVID-19. Trimming shortened V by 1 base and J by 10 bases, and 16 bases separated the two germline ends. CDR3 length equals 14 residues. Germline values: CDR1 SGHAT, CDR2 FQNNGV.

V usage is TRBV11-2 and J usage is TRBJ1-1; a possible D gene is TRBD1 (5 bases). Sequenced sample: PBMCs or T cells enriched from blood (not recorded which). The sequence was obtained from a man aged 18 to 35 who had recovered from COVID-19. For the CDR3, the DNA is TGTGCCAGCAGCTTAGCCATTGCGGGGCCGAGAGCTTTCTTT. Translated: CASSLAIAGPRAFF.